The 9 T cell receptor beta chains listed next were all sequenced from one sample in a study of blood T cells in healthy people across ages (dated by TCRdb to about 2015). The method was 5' RACE. The listed sequencing device is Illumina HiSeq 2500. The second PCR ran for about 7 to 11 cycles and used a J-beta primer mix along with a sample-barcoded 5' primer. TCRdb reprocessed the public reads (quality trimming at Q25 with fastp, clone calling with MiXCR) and kept in-frame beta chains. Each CDR3 protein appears once, grouped with its most common genes and DNA. The sample table lists over 950,000 distinct CDR3 sequences, about two fifths of them with a count of one. The biggest ten clones account for approximately 14% of the sample. The sample consisted of blood. The receptors were gathered from a man between 18 and 35 years old in good health.

Only a few counts were recorded for this clonotype. The CDR3 reads CASSYQRTDNYGYTF. CDR3 nucleotides: TGTGCCAGCAGTTACCAGAGGACTGATAACTATGGCTACACCTTC. The V and J genes are TRBV6-6 and TRBJ1-2; the D is unclear. The germline CDR1 and CDR2 sequences are MNHNY and SVGAGI (reference sequence). This CDR3 comprises 15 residues. Trimming took 2 bases from V and 1 from J, leaving 11 bases between them.

The rearrangement uses TRBV6-6 and TRBJ1-5; no reliable D call. This CDR3 has 15 residues. V shed 0 bases and J shed 3 bases, with 9 bases lying between them. CDR1 is MNHNY and CDR2 is SVGAGI in the germline V gene (reference sequence). CDR3 bases: TGTGCCAGCAGTTACTCGGCGCTTGACAATCAGCCCCAGCATTTT. It specifies CASSYSALDNQPQHF.

V gene TRBV12-3 or TRBV12-4 combines with J gene TRBJ1-1; TRBD1 might be the D (6 bases). Trimming took 7 bases from V and 5 from J, leaving 17 bases between them. There are 14 residues in the CDR3. DNA of the CDR3: TGTGCCAGCACCCGCGGGACATACGATACTGAAGCTTTCTTT. It yields the protein CASTRGTYDTEAFF.

This clonotype was recorded a few times. The chain links TRBV25-1 to TRBJ1-2; a weak D match, TRBD1 (5 bases). The V and J ends lost 5 bases and 2 bases respectively, with 12 bases between them. The germline V gene encodes CDR1 MGHDK and CDR2 SYGVNS. The CDR3 covers 14 residues. The CDR3 is CASSPGPVNYGYTF. The CDR3, as DNA: TGTGCCAGCAGTCCGGGACCCGTAAACTATGGCTACACCTTC.

The V and J genes are TRBV5-1 and TRBJ2-5; no firm D call. The germline V gene encodes CDR1 SGHRS and CDR2 YFSETQ. The CDR3 is 12 residues long. The V gene lost 1 base and the J gene lost 5 bases, with 6 bases spanning the gap. The DNA for the CDR3 is TGCGCCAGCAGCTTGACGTTGGAGACCCAGTACTTC. The encoded protein is CASSLTLETQYF. The entire variable domain, with the rest obtained from reference TRBV5-1 and TRBJ2-5, is as follows: KAGVTQTPRYLIKTRGQQVTLSCSPISGHRSVSWYQQTPGQGLQFLFEYFSETQRNKGNFPGRFSGRQFSNSRSEMNVSTLELGDSALYLCASSLTLETQYFGPGTRLLVL.

The chain recombines TRBV4-1 with TRBJ1-1; TRBD1 matches 7 bases. Unmatched junction bases numbered 13, after V lost 4 bases and J lost 5 bases. Germline CDR1 and CDR2: MGHRA and YSYEKL. The CDR3 length is 16 residues. The CDR3 protein is CASSPPQGVIGTEAFF. As DNA, the CDR3 is TGCGCCAGCAGCCCCCCCCAGGGGGTGATAGGGACTGAAGCTTTCTTT.

In nucleotides, the CDR3 is TGCAGTGCTCCGCACCCGTTCAACTATGGCTACACCTTC. Translated: CSAPHPFNYGYTF. This chain links TRBV20-1 with TRBJ1-2; D unresolved. The V end was cut by 5 bases, the J end by 2 bases, with 12 bases between. The CDR3 length is 13 residues. Germline V gene data show CDR1 as DFQATT and CDR2 as SNEGSKA (reference sequence).

The chain links TRBV27 to TRBJ2-5; 8 bases align to TRBD1. The CDR3 is 14 amino acids. Trimming took 5 bases from V and 5 from J; bases not matched to a gene: 7. The germline CDR1 and CDR2 sequences are MNHEY and SMNVEV (reference sequence). The CDR3 DNA reads TGTGCCAGCAGTCCAGGGACAGGATACGAGACCCAGTACTTC. Translated: CASSPGTGYETQYF.

This clonotype was seen a few times. The rearrangement links TRBV5-1 to TRBJ2-1; TRBD2 matches 7 bases. J was trimmed by 0 bases and V by 0 bases; bases with no gene match: 24. This CDR3 comprises 23 residues. Per germline, CDR1 SGHRS and CDR2 YFSETQ. CDR3 coding DNA: TGCGCCAGCAGCTTGGCCCTTGGGTGGCTAGCGGCTTTCATCAATAGCTCCTACAATGAGCAGTTCTTC. Protein sequence: CASSLALGWLAAFINSSYNEQFF.